This T cell receptor beta chain was captured by sequencing in a study of CD8+ T cells in alopecia areata. Study-level background: Tofacitinib administration to treated patients was oral, at 5 to 10 mg twice daily.

Trimming removed 0 bases from V and 5 bases from J, with 13 bases in between. Per germline, CDR1 WSHSY and CDR2 SAAADI. CDR3 length: 15 amino acids. Extraction of RNA preceded its reverse transcription into cDNA, which served as the sequencing template. Produced via immunoSEQ multiplex PCR; TCRdb's table is partial and in-frame only. The sample has roughly 97,000 clones; around 38% are singletons. V usage is TRBV10-2 and J usage is TRBJ2-5; D is uncertain. This receptor was identified in a human donor with alopecia areata. The sample was CD4+ T cells sorted from blood. CDR3 DNA sequence: TGCGCCAGCAGTGAGTCCGGAAAGTTTTCGGAGACCCAGTACTTC. Translating it yields CASSESGKFSETQYF.